The sequence of this TCR beta chain was determined in a study of CD8+ T cells in alopecia areata. Study-level results: More clonal than normal scalp was lesional scalp, particularly alopecia totalis/universalis.

As the sequencing template, cDNA was produced by extracting RNA and reverse transcribing it. The assay was immunoSEQ multiplex PCR, and TCRdb's table has in-frame clones only and misses some. Counted here are about 60,000 clones, approximately 44% occurring once; the ten biggest clones make up around 21%. This CDR3 contains 16 residues. Germline loops: CDR1 SGDLS, CDR2 YYNGEE. J gave up 5 bases and V 4 bases, and 11 bases lay outside the gene matches. With regard to this clone: Its antigen is unknown.

Treatment of the sample: oral pan-JAK inhibitor, 5-10 mg twice daily. The sequencing used CD8+ T cells sorted from blood, collected at roughly week 36, from a patient treated with tofacitinib. V is TRBV9 and J is TRBJ2-7; 11 bases agree with TRBD2. The receptor was derived from a human donor with alopecia areata. The CDR3 here is CASSSSTSGSVDEQYF. The CDR3 nucleotides are TGTGCCAGCAGCTCCTCAACTAGCGGGAGTGTTGACGAGCAGTACTTC.